One and the same sample provided the 20 T cell receptor beta chains below, sequenced in a study of T cells in Graves' hyperthyroidism and ophthalmopathy. TCR beta CDR3 sequences were amplified from RNA transcripts. First-round RT-PCR targeting the TCR CDR3 was performed with the HTBI primer set. One entry per CDR3 protein results from TCRdb running MiXCR on the multiplex PCR reads. The top ten hold roughly 60% of the sample, which has hundreds of thousands of distinct CDR3 sequences, about 20% seen once. Material: blood. Receptor source: a man aged 30 to 39 with Graves' ophthalmopathy.

The sample holds many counts of this clonotype. V and J are TRBV11-3 and TRBJ2-7; 7 nucleotides align to TRBD2. CDR1 and CDR2 (germline): SGHNT, YENEEA. The length of the CDR3 is 15 residues. With 0 bases clipped from V and 2 bases from J, the junction kept 4 bases outside the gene matches. The CDR3 DNA follows: TGTGCCAGCAGCTTAGACCCACTAGCGACCTACGAGCAGTACTTC. Its translation is CASSLDPLATYEQYF.

This chain uses TRBV12-3 or TRBV12-4 with TRBJ1-3, with 8 nucleotides matching TRBD1. Germline trimming cut 5 bases from V and 1 base from J; bases unmatched to any gene: 4. This CDR3 contains 15 residues. CDR3 DNA: TGTGCCAGCAGTAAACAGGGGGTATCTGGAAACACCATATATTTT. Its translation: CASSKQGVSGNTIYF.

This clonotype has just a few counts. The chain has TRBV28 and TRBJ2-5; 7 bases are a match to TRBD2. Germline CDR1 MDHEN, CDR2 SYDVKM. J was trimmed by 4 bases and V by 1 base; bases with no gene match: 0. This CDR3 is 13 amino acids long. CDR3 loop: CASSLSGGETQYF. The CDR3 DNA is TGTGCCAGCAGTTTATCGGGGGGAGAGACCCAGTACTTC.

This clonotype was counted a few times. The chain joins TRBV20-1 to TRBJ2-7, with 9 bases that match TRBD1. This CDR3 has 17 residues. Germline V gives CDR1 DFQATT, CDR2 SNEGSKA (reference sequence). Trimming at V came to 6 bases and at J to 4 bases, leaving 19 bases not matched to a gene. The CDR3 DNA is TGCAGTGCGATTCCGGGACAGGGCGCGCCCGGGATTTACGAGCAGTACTTC. Translating gives CSAIPGQGAPGIYEQYF.

This clonotype appeared many times. The chain has TRBV5-1 and TRBJ2-5, with 7 bases that match TRBD1. Germline V lookup: CDR1 SGHRS, CDR2 YFSETQ. The CDR3 is 15 amino acids. The ends lost 1 base at V and 5 bases at J; junction bases unmatched: 8. The CDR3 region has the DNA TGCGCCAGCAGCTTGTACGACAGGGACGGCGAGACCCAGTACTTC. Translating gives CASSLYDRDGETQYF.

The chain uses TRBV7-9 and TRBJ2-1, with D hard to call. This CDR3 is 15 amino acids long. V dropped 5 bases and J dropped 5 bases, with 16 bases sitting between them. From germline, CDR1 is SEHNR and CDR2 FQNEAQ (reference sequence). The CDR3 nucleotides read TGTGCCAGCAGCCTCTGGGCGGATAAAAACAATGAGCAGTTCTTC. Translated, it gives CASSLWADKNNEQFF.

This chain links TRBV27 with TRBJ2-4; 8 bases are a match to TRBD1. Losses at the gene ends were 4 bases for V and 0 bases for J; bases not matched to a gene: 8. This CDR3 has 17 amino acids. CDR1 and CDR2 (germline): MNHEY, SMNVEV (reference sequence). CDR3 sequence (DNA): TGTGCCAGCAGTTCCCCAGGACAGGGTAGAGCCAAAAACATTCAGTACTTC. This translates into CASSSPGQGRAKNIQYF.

The chain joins TRBV3-1 to TRBJ2-3, with D unresolved. V was shortened by 0 bases and J by 7 bases, with 11 bases between the two germline ends. Germline V CDR1 and CDR2: LGHDT, YNNKEL (reference sequence). This CDR3 contains 14 residues. In DNA, the CDR3 is TGTGCCAGCAGCCAAGATCGTGGTAAAAATACGCAGTATTTT. Translation gives CASSQDRGKNTQYF.

In its sample, this clonotype was seen a few times. A much larger clone sits a single nucleotide away, making a read error possible. The chain is built from TRBV6-1 and TRBJ1-2, with 9 bases lining up with TRBD1. Germline values: CDR1 MNHNS, CDR2 SASEGT. CDR3 length: 13 amino acids. J gave up 3 bases and V 4 bases, and 0 bases lay outside the gene matches. This CDR3 is CASSGTGDYGYTF. The CDR3 DNA is TGTGCCAGCAGTGGGACAGGGGACTATGGCTACACCTTC.

This clonotype occurred many times. The chain employs TRBV2 and TRBJ1-5; D gene uncertain. Germline CDR1 reads SNHLY; CDR2 reads FYNNEI. There are 16 residues in the CDR3. The ends were cut back, 2 bases at V and 3 bases at J, with 14 bases in the middle. The CDR3 DNA is TGTGCCAGCAGTGAAAGGGCGAACCCTCTCAATCAGCCCCAGCATTTT. Protein: CASSERANPLNQPQHF.

Many counts were recorded for this clonotype. This sequence joins TRBV7-9 and TRBJ2-1, with 8 bases aligning to TRBD2. V lost 5 bases, J lost 8 bases, and 14 bases stayed unmatched. The germline gives CDR1 SEHNR, CDR2 FQNEAQ (reference sequence). The CDR3 consists of 16 residues. The CDR3 DNA reads as TGTGCCAGCAGCCCTCCCTTTAGCGGGATCACACATGAGCAGTTCTTC. The encoded protein is CASSPPFSGITHEQFF.

This clonotype was seen repeatedly, ten times or more. The chain recombines TRBV6-1 with TRBJ2-1; 11 bases line up with TRBD2. CDR1 MNHNS and CDR2 SASEGT come from the germline V gene. J lost 5 bases, V lost 10 bases, and 10 bases had no gene match. This CDR3 contains 15 residues. The CDR3 DNA is TGTGCCACCAAGAGGGGACTAGCGGATCACAATGAGCAGTTCTTC. Its protein product is CATKRGLADHNEQFF.

This clonotype was seen a few times. The chain links TRBV6-6 to TRBJ2-5, with TRBD2 matching 11 bases. From germline, CDR1 is MNHNY and CDR2 SVGAGI (reference sequence). The V segment lost 2 bases and the J segment 5 bases; nucleotides outside the gene matches: 10. The length of the CDR3 is 17 residues. The CDR3 coding sequence is TGTGCCAGCAGTTACGGGGCTAGCGGGAGGCCGAGGGAGACCCAGTACTTC. It codes for CASSYGASGRPRETQYF.

In this sample, this clonotype turned up many times. The rearrangement uses TRBV28 and TRBJ2-7, with D maybe TRBD2 (6 bases). Germline CDR1 and CDR2: MDHEN and SYDVKM. The V end lost 3 bases, the J end lost 1 base, and 13 bases lay between the germline ends. The CDR3 contains 15 residues. The CDR3 protein is CASSFREIGSYEQYF. The CDR3 DNA reads as TGTGCCAGCAGTTTTCGGGAGATTGGTTCCTACGAGCAGTACTTC. The full variable domain, with the rest looked up from reference TRBV28 and TRBJ2-7, is DVKVTQSSRYLVKRTGEKVFLECVQDMDHENMFWYRQDPGLGLRLIYFSYDVKMKEKGDIPEGYSVSREKKERFSLILESASTNQTSMYLCASSFREIGSYEQYFGPGTRLTVT.

The chain recombines TRBV7-8 with TRBJ2-2; D unclear. Germline assignment: CDR1 SGHVS and CDR2 FQNEAQ. CDR3 length: 15 amino acids. The germline V and J ends were trimmed by 5 bases and 4 bases, with 14 bases remaining between them. CDR3 in amino acids: CASSPNVFGTGELFF. The CDR3 coding sequence is TGTGCCAGCAGCCCGAACGTGTTTGGCACCGGGGAGCTGTTTTTT. The full variable domain, completed using reference TRBV7-8 and TRBJ2-2, is GAGVSQSPRYKVAKRGQDVALRCDPISGHVSLFWYQQALGQGPEFLTYFQNEAQLDKSGLPSDRFFAERPEGSVSTLKIQRTQQEDSAVYLCASSPNVFGTGELFFGEGSRLTVL.

The rearrangement uses TRBV20-1 and TRBJ1-1, with no clear D. Germline V gene sequence: CDR1 DFQATT, CDR2 SNEGSKA (reference sequence). The CDR3 runs to 10 residues. The V end was cut by 5 bases, the J end by 8 bases, with 9 bases between. CDR3 amino acids: CSAGRLEAFF. The CDR3 DNA sequence: TGCAGTGCTGGTCGGTTGGAAGCTTTCTTT.

The rearrangement joins TRBV6-1 to TRBJ2-2, with D perhaps given as TRBD1 or TRBD2 (6 bases each). Germline loops: CDR1 MNHNS, CDR2 SASEGT. The CDR3 extends over 15 amino acids. Trimming took 5 bases from V and 7 from J, leaving 17 bases between them. The CDR3 nucleotides read TGTGCCAGCAGTTCCGGCGGAGGGGGGAACGGGGAGCTGTTTTTT. As protein: CASSSGGGGNGELFF.

The gene calls are TRBV5-1 and TRBJ2-2, with a possible D match to TRBD2 (6 bases). The CDR3 has 16 residues. V gave up 5 bases and J gave up 0 bases, with 14 bases separating them. Germline V gene lookup returns CDR1 SGHRS and CDR2 YFSETQ. CDR3 residues: CASRRTAGSNTGELFF. CDR3 nucleotides: TGCGCCAGCAGGCGCACGGCGGGGTCGAACACCGGGGAGCTGTTTTTT.

The genes are TRBV6-1 and TRBJ2-7, with unresolved D. The germline gives CDR1 MNHNS, CDR2 SASEGT. Between the trimmed V and J ends, which lost 2 bases and 0 bases, there was a span of 11 bases. CDR3 length equals 15 residues. Written as DNA, the CDR3 is TGTGCCAGCAGTGAACAGCCTTTCACCTCCTACGAGCAGTACTTC. Translating gives CASSEQPFTSYEQYF.

V is TRBV7-8 and J is TRBJ2-3; a weak D match, TRBD2 (6 bases). This CDR3 has 16 amino acids. CDR1 SGHVS and CDR2 FQNEAQ come from the germline V gene. Trimming removed 1 base at V and 3 bases at J, with 14 bases between. The CDR3 DNA sequence: TGTGCCAGCAGCTTAGAGTGGAGGGTCGTTACAGATACGCAGTATTTT. It specifies CASSLEWRVVTDTQYF.